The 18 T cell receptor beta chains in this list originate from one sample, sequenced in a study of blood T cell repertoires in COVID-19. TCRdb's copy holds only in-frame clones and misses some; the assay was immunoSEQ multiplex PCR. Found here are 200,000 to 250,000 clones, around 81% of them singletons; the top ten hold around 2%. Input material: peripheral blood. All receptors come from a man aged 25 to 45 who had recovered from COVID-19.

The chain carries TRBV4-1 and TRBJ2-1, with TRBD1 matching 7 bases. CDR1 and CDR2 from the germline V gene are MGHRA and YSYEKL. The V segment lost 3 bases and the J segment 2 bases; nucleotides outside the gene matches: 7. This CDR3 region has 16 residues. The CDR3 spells CASSQPGQRAYNEQFF. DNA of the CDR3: TGCGCCAGCAGCCAGCCGGGACAGCGAGCCTACAATGAGCAGTTCTTC.

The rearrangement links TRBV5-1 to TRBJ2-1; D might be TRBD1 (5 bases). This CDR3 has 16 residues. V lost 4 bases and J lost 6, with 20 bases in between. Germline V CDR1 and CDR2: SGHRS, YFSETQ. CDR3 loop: CASSQGLGATLNEQFF. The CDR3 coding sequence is TGCGCCAGCAGCCAGGGCCTGGGCGCGACCCTCAATGAGCAGTTCTTC.

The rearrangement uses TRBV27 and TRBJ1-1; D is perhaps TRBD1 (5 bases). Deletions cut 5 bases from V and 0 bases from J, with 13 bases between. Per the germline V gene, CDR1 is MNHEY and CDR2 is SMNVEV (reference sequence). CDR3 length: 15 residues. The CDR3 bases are TGTGCCAGCAGTCCCCCGACGGGGGTGAACACTGAAGCTTTCTTT. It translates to CASSPPTGVNTEAFF.

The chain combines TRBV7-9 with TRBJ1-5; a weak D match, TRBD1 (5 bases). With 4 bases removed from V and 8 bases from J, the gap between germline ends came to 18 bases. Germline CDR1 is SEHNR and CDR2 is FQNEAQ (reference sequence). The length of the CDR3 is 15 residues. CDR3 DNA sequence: TGTGCCAGCAGCTCCGGGACTCGAAACGTGGAGCCCCAGCATTTT. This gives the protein CASSSGTRNVEPQHF.

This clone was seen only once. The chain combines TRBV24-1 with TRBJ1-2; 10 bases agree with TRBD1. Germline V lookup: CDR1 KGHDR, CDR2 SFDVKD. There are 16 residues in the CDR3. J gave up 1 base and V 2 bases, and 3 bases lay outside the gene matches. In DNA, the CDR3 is TGTGCCACCAGTGATTCCCGGGACAGGGGTAACTATGGCTACACCTTC. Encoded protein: CATSDSRDRGNYGYTF.

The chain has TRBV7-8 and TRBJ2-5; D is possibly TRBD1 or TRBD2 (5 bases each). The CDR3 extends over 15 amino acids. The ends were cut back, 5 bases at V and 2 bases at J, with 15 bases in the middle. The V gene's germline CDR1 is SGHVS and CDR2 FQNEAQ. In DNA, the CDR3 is TGTGCCAGCAGCCAGGGAGCGGCCAGACAAGAGACCCAGTACTTC. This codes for CASSQGAARQETQYF.

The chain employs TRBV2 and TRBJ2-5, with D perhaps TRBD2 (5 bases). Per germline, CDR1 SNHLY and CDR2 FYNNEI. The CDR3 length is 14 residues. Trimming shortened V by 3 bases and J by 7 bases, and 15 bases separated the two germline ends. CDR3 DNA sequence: TGTGCCAGCAGTGAGACTCCCCGCGGGTGGACCCAGTACTTC. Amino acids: CASSETPRGWTQYF.

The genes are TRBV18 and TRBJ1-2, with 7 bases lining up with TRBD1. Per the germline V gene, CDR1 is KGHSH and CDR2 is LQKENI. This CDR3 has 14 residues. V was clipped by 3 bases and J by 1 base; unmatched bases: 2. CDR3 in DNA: TGTGCCAGCTCACCGGGACAGAATAACTATGGCTACACCTTC. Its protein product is CASSPGQNNYGYTF. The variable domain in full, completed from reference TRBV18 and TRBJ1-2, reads NAGVMQNPRHLVRRRGQEARLRCSPMKGHSHVYWYRQLPEEGLKFMVYLQKENIIDESGMPKERFSAEFPKEGPSILRIQQVVRGDSAAYFCASSPGQNNYGYTFGSGTRLTVV.

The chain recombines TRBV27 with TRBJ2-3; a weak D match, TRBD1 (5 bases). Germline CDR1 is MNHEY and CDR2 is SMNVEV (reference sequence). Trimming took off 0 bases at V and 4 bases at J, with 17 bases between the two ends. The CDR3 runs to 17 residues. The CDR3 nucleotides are TGTGCCAGCAGTTTATCGCGCAGGGTCAGTGGGGCAGATACGCAGTATTTT. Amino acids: CASSLSRRVSGADTQYF.

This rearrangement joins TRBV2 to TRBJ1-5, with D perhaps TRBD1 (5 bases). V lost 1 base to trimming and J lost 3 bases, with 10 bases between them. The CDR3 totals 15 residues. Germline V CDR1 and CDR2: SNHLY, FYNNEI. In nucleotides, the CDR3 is TGTGCCAGCAGTGAAGGGACAAGAATCAATCAGCCCCAGCATTTT. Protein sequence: CASSEGTRINQPQHF.

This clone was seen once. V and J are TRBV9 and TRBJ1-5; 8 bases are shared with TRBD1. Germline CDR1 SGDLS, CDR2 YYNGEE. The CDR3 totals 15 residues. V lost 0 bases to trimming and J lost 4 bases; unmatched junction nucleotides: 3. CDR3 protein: CASSVGTGWNQPQHF. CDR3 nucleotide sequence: TGTGCCAGCAGCGTAGGGACAGGGTGGAATCAGCCCCAGCATTTT.

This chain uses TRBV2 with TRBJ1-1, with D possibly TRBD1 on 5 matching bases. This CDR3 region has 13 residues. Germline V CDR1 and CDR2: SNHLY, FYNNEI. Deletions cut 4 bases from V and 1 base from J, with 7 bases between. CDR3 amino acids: CASSVGENTEAFF. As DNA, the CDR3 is TGTGCCAGCAGTGTAGGGGAGAACACTGAAGCTTTCTTT.

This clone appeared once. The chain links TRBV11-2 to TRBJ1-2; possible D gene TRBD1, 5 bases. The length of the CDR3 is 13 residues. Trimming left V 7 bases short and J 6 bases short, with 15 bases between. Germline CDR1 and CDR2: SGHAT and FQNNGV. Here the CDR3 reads CASTGREGHGYTF. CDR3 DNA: TGTGCCAGCACTGGTCGGGAGGGGCATGGCTACACCTTC.

This chain's CDR3 is CASSGVSGNTIYF. As DNA, the CDR3 is TGTGCCAGCAGCGGGGTCTCTGGAAACACCATATATTTT. This chain uses TRBV2 with TRBJ1-3; D call uncertain. In germline, CDR1 is SNHLY, CDR2 FYNNEI. V shed 6 bases and J shed 0 bases, with 6 bases lying between them. The CDR3 has 13 residues.

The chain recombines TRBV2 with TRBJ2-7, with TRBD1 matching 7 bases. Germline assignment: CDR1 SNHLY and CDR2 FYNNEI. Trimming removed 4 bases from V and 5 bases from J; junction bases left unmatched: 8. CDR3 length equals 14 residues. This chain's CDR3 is CASSGTSTGNEQYV. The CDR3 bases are TGTGCCAGCAGTGGAACTTCGACAGGGAACGAGCAGTACGTC.

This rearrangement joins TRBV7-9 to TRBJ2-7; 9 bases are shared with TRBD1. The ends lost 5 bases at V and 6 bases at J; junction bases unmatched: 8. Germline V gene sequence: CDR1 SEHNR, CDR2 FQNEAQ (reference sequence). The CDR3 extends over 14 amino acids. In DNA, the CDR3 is TGTGCCAGCAGCCCCCGGACAGGGGAAAGCGAGCAGTACTTC. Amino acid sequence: CASSPRTGESEQYF.

CDR3 coding DNA: TGTGCCAGCGAAGCGGGGGGCTACAATGAGCAGTTCTTC. It specifies CASEAGGYNEQFF. The chain employs TRBV7-9 and TRBJ2-1, with 9 bases fitting TRBD2. CDR3 size: 13 residues. CDR1 and CDR2 (germline): SEHNR, FQNEAQ (reference sequence). V lost 8 bases to trimming and J lost 3 bases; unmatched junction nucleotides: 2.

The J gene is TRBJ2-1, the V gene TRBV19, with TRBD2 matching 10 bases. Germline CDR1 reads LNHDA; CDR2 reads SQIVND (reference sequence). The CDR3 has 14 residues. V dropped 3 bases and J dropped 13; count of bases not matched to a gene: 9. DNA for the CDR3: TGTGCCAGTAGTATTGGTGCGAGCGGGGGGGAACAGTTCTTC. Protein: CASSIGASGGEQFF.